The present TCR beta chain was sequenced within a study of cytomegalovirus exposure and HLA in healthy donors. Study-wide findings and caveats: More than 150 TCR beta chains were listed as cytomegalovirus-associated.

Clones were sequenced by immunoSEQ multiplex PCR, and TCRdb holds only the in-frame ones, with some missing. The sample consists of under 100,000 clones, 85% to 95% of them appearing once. Deletions cut 0 bases from V and 3 bases from J, with 7 bases between. This CDR3 has 14 amino acids. Germline lookup yields CDR1 MNHNY and CDR2 SVGAGI (reference sequence). Concerning this clone: What it recognizes is unknown.

This clonotype originated in a woman aged 18-29 years in good health and CMV-seronegative. This chain connects TRBV6-6 to TRBJ2-3; D uncertain. The sequencing input was PBMCs. Here the CDR3 reads CASSYSAPTDTQYF. The CDR3 bases are TGTGCCAGCAGTTACTCGGCCCCTACAGATACGCAGTATTTT.